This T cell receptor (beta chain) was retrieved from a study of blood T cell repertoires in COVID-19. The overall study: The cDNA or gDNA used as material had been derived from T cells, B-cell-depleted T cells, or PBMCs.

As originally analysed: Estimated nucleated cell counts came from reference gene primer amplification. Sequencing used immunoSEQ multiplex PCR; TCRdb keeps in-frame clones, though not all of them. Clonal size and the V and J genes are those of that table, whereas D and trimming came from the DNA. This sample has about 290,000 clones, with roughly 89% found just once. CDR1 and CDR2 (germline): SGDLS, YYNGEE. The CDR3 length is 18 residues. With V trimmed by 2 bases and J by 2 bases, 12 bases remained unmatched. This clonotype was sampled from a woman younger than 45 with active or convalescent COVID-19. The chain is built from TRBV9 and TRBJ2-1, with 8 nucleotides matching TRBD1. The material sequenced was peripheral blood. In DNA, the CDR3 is TGTGCCAGCAGCGTTAACGTCCAGAGGACAGGGCCCTACAATGAGCAGTTCTTC. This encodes CASSVNVQRTGPYNEQFF. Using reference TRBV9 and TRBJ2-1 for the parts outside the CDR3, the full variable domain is DSGVTQTPKHLITATGQRVTLRCSPRSGDLSVYWYQQSLDQGLQFLIQYYNGEERAKGNILERFSAQQFPDLHSELNLSSLELGDSALYFCASSVNVQRTGPYNEQFFGPGTRLTVL.